The following is a TCR beta chain sequence with its context. Its antigen is unknown. This specimen comes from a study of T-cell memory formation after mild COVID-19. Study overall: There were largely donor-specific TCR clusters. Findings and caveats of the study: Unconfirmed was the SARS-CoV-2 specificity of second-wave clones that peaked on day 37. Day 15 to 85 contracting clones showed balanced CD4/CD8; day 15 to 37 expanders favored CD4+. Prior to infection, memory already included some responding clones, suggesting cross-reactive memory joined.

CDR3 length: 13 amino acids. V was pared by 1 base and J by 8 bases, with 11 bases between. Via MiXCR, TCRdb re-called the 5' RACE reads, giving one row per CDR3 protein. The profile shows 220,000 or so distinct CDR3 sequences, approximately 10% of them singletons. This receptor was identified in a man between 18 and 29 years old who had mild COVID-19 (a few samples of this study predate the infection). Cell type and time point are not known. This rearrangement joins TRBV12-3 or TRBV12-4 to TRBJ1-2; D is unclear. The material sequenced was PBMCs or a T cell subset sorted from them (not recorded which). The CDR3 DNA is TGTGCCAGCAGTTTAGGGGAATTACGCGGCTACACCTTC. Its translation: CASSLGELRGYTF.